This T cell receptor beta chain was profiled in a study of PD-L1 blockade in urothelial cancer. Looking at the study overall: The number of prior chemotherapy regimens per patient was 0 to 3.

In its sample, this clone was seen a few times. Described time point: peripheral blood 6 weeks after treatment start. Clones were read by immunoSEQ multiplex PCR, and TCRdb kept only the in-frame ones, dropping some. The table shows tens of thousands of clones, with about 90% occurring only once. The TCR originated in a man aged 55 to 70 with urothelial cancer. The sample here was PBMCs, taken around atezolizumab (anti-PD-L1) treatment.

CDR3 in DNA: TGTGCCAGAAGCTGGACTGGACAGGGCGGCAATCAGCCCCAGCATTTT. Translating it yields CARSWTGQGGNQPQHF. This chain links TRBV5-3 with TRBJ1-5, with TRBD1 matching 8 bases. TRBV5-3 counts as an open reading frame of uncertain function. J lost 2 bases, V lost 3 bases, and 7 bases had no gene match. The CDR3 spans 16 residues.